Each of the 11 T cell receptor beta chains below was sequenced from the same sample in a study of T-cell reconstitution after alpha-beta-depleted transplantation in children. Preparation of the TCRbeta library was carried out with unique molecular identifiers. In TCRdb, the PCR reads were re-called with MiXCR into one record per CDR3 protein. The repertoire holds about 980,000 distinct CDR3 sequences, with about 29% as singletons. Sequences were derived from PBMCs, mostly from graft donor cells, sampled 360 days after TCRalphabeta/CD19-depleted stem cell transplant. These receptors were taken from a boy in the first two years of life who had a stem cell transplant for SCID, so the T cells may come from the graft donor.

This chain joins TRBV5-8 and TRBJ2-5; 9 nucleotides align to TRBD1. V lost 4 bases to trimming and J lost 5 bases; unmatched junction nucleotides: 12. Germline CDR1 is SGHTS and CDR2 is YDEGEE. The CDR3 is 16 residues long. The CDR3 protein is CASSQNRDRVWETQYF. The CDR3 DNA reads as TGTGCCAGCAGCCAAAACCGGGACAGGGTCTGGGAGACCCAGTACTTC.

This clonotype was seen a handful of times. The genes are TRBV4-1 and TRBJ1-4; the D gene is possibly TRBD1 (5 bases). Per germline, CDR1 MGHRA and CDR2 YSYEKL. V dropped 6 bases and J dropped 8 bases, with 16 bases sitting between them. The CDR3 has 14 amino acids. For the CDR3, the DNA is TGCGCCAGCAGGGGGCCGCTGCCCAACGAAAAACTGTTTTTT. Translated: CASRGPLPNEKLFF.

This rearrangement joins TRBV15 to TRBJ1-1; a possible D gene is TRBD1 (5 bases). CDR1 and CDR2 (germline): LNHNV, YYDKDF (reference sequence). This CDR3 is built from 14 residues. The V gene lost 1 base and the J gene lost 3 bases, with 9 bases spanning the gap. Here the CDR3 reads CATSRVVGDTEAFF. The CDR3 DNA reads TGTGCCACCAGCAGAGTTGTAGGGGACACTGAAGCTTTCTTT.

This clonotype has ten or more counts. The V call is TRBV10-3, the J call TRBJ2-3; the D gene is possibly TRBD1 (6 bases). Germline lookup yields CDR1 ENHRY and CDR2 SYGVKD. The V end was cut by 8 bases, the J end by 6 bases, with 15 bases between. The CDR3 has 13 amino acids. CDR3 residues: CAIGDTLSDTQYF. CDR3 sequence (DNA): TGTGCCATCGGGGACACCCTATCGGATACGCAGTATTTT.

The CDR3 spells CASSPYSGGSSYNEQFF. In nucleotides, the CDR3 is TGTGCCAGCTCACCCTATAGCGGGGGGTCCTCCTACAATGAGCAGTTCTTC. The chain employs TRBV18 and TRBJ2-1; 10 nucleotides align to TRBD2. The CDR3 length is 17 residues. With V trimmed by 3 bases and J by 0 bases, 5 bases remained unmatched. Germline assignment: CDR1 KGHSH and CDR2 LQKENI.

The rearrangement uses TRBV9 and TRBJ2-3; D might be TRBD2 (6 bases). The CDR3 runs to 13 residues. In germline, CDR1 is SGDLS, CDR2 YYNGEE. The V and J ends lost 4 bases and 1 base respectively, with 7 bases between them. The CDR3 DNA is TGTGCCAGCAGCCGGAGGGGCACAGATACGCAGTATTTT. Translation gives CASSRRGTDTQYF. The full variable domain, completed using reference TRBV9 and TRBJ2-3, is DSGVTQTPKHLITATGQRVTLRCSPRSGDLSVYWYQQSLDQGLQFLIQYYNGEERAKGNILERFSAQQFPDLHSELNLSSLELGDSALYFCASSRRGTDTQYFGPGTRLTVL.

This clonotype has a handful of counts. The V call is TRBV7-9, the J call TRBJ2-1, with D uncertain. The V and J ends lost 1 base and 4 bases respectively, with 8 bases between them. Germline assignment: CDR1 SEHNR and CDR2 FQNEAQ (reference sequence). The CDR3 loop spans 14 amino acids. The CDR3: CASSLEQMYNEQFF. The CDR3 nucleotides read TGTGCCAGCAGCTTAGAACAGATGTACAATGAGCAGTTCTTC.

The gene calls are TRBV5-1 and TRBJ2-2; a weak D match, TRBD2 (6 bases). Per the germline V gene, CDR1 is SGHRS and CDR2 is YFSETQ. Between the trimmed V and J ends, which lost 0 bases and 0 bases, there was a span of 9 bases. This CDR3 comprises 16 residues. The CDR3 loop reads CASSLGGAPNTGELFF. The CDR3 DNA reads as TGCGCCAGCAGCTTGGGCGGGGCGCCGAACACCGGGGAGCTGTTTTTT. The full variable domain, completed using reference TRBV5-1 and TRBJ2-2, is KAGVTQTPRYLIKTRGQQVTLSCSPISGHRSVSWYQQTPGQGLQFLFEYFSETQRNKGNFPGRFSGRQFSNSRSEMNVSTLELGDSALYLCASSLGGAPNTGELFFGEGSRLTVL.

The table lists this clonotype with a few counts. J is TRBJ1-3 and V is TRBV7-2; D remains unclear. The CDR3 length is 15 residues. Trimming took 1 base from V and 4 from J, leaving 11 bases between them. The V gene's germline CDR1 is SGHTA and CDR2 FQGNSA. The CDR3 DNA follows: TGTGCCAGCAGCTTAGACCCGAGGGCGGGAAACACCATATATTTT. As protein: CASSLDPRAGNTIYF. The variable domain in full, completed from reference TRBV7-2 and TRBJ1-3, reads GAGVSQSPSNKVTEKGKDVELRCDPISGHTALYWYRQSLGQGLEFLIYFQGNSAPDKSGLPSDRFSAERTGGSVSTLTIQRTQQEDSAVYLCASSLDPRAGNTIYFGEGSWLTVV.

Written as DNA, the CDR3 is TGTGCCAGCAGCCCCCGGGTTTGGGGGGGGTCCACAGATACGCAGTATTTT. Translation: CASSPRVWGGSTDTQYF. The chain recombines TRBV9 with TRBJ2-3; 7 nucleotides match TRBD2. Trimming cost V 4 bases and J 2 bases; bases outside gene matches: 13. In germline, CDR1 is SGDLS, CDR2 YYNGEE. CDR3 size: 17 residues.

This chain uses TRBV5-1 with TRBJ2-7, with D possibly being TRBD1 (6 bases). The CDR3 totals 15 residues. V lost 0 bases, J lost 5 bases, and 15 bases lay in between. Germline values: CDR1 SGHRS, CDR2 YFSETQ. The CDR3 DNA sequence: TGCGCCAGCAGCTTGGGGTATGGCAGGGGTCACGAGCAGTACTTC. It codes for CASSLGYGRGHEQYF. Together with reference TRBV5-1 and TRBJ2-7, the CDR3 gives the full variable domain: KAGVTQTPRYLIKTRGQQVTLSCSPISGHRSVSWYQQTPGQGLQFLFEYFSETQRNKGNFPGRFSGRQFSNSRSEMNVSTLELGDSALYLCASSLGYGRGHEQYFGPGTRLTVT.